What follows is one T cell receptor beta chain and its context. This clonotype occurred many times. Its specific antigen is unknown. No base qualities exist here, and no much larger clone lies one base off it. The CDR3 goes from the cysteine to the phenylalanine over 13 residues. The CDR3 DNA has 39 bases and is translated from base 1. Cut back by 1 base and 6 bases, the V and J ends lie 7 bases apart. As encoded in the germline V gene (reference sequence), CDR1 is PRHDT while CDR2 is FYEKMQ. The approximately 40 donors, aged about 6 to 95 years, were systemically healthy Caucasian individuals from Russia. Each donor gave approximately 9.3 milliliters of peripheral blood, collected into EDTA-treated Vacutainer tubes. Ficoll-Paque density-gradient centrifugation was used to isolate PBMCs, with at least 6.5 million obtained per sample. Trizol reagent was used to extract total RNA from the PBMCs, yielding at least 5.5 micrograms per sample. The percentages of naive CD45RAhigh/CD27high T cells were determined by flow cytometry on a PBMC aliquot from every donor.

This sample stems from a study of blood T cells in healthy people across ages (dated by TCRdb to the mid-2010s). For context, the study as a whole: In model experiments, template switching captured about one uniquely barcoded TCR beta cDNA molecule for every two T cells. To track age-related changes in TCR beta repertoire diversity, the study relied on deep sequencing normalized with unique cDNA molecular identifiers. Four age groups were formed from the donors: young (average around 15 years), middle-aged (approximately 39), aged (approximately 60) and long-lived (roughly 88). To avoid experimental bias, donors of different ages were spread randomly across the sequencing lanes. For two donors (one aged 18 to 29 and one aged 80 or older), the study analyzed two additional independent replicas of 1 million unique cDNA reads from the same blood draw. Study-level results and caveats: Since profiling was done on bulk unsorted PBMCs, naive and antigen-experienced compartments could not be conclusively compared. Observed TCR beta diversity per million T cells fell roughly linearly with age, and a significant reduction was already apparent by age around 40. Estimates of total diversity based on one million sequenced T cells were regarded as lower bounds and as underestimates. Donor CMV infection status was unknown, potentially confounding age-related changes in expanded clonotypes. Observed TCR beta diversity correlated strongly with the percentage of naive T cells measured by flow cytometry. Compared with the aged group, the long-lived group had more naive CD4+ T cells, fewer expanded clones and increased TCR diversity, a pattern suggesting age selection.

The library was generated by 5' RACE. Reads for this sample came from an Illumina HiSeq 2500. A second PCR of roughly 6 to 12 cycles was performed with a sample-barcoded 5' primer and a J-beta primer mix. Each TCR beta cDNA molecule received a unique molecular identifier from a template-switch 5' adaptor carrying 12 random nucleotides. Each sample yielded at least 2.5 million CDR3-containing paired-end reads. First-strand cDNA was synthesized from all RNA with the Mint cDNA synthesis kit, primed by a TRBC-specific oligonucleotide. Following uracil-DNA glycosylase treatment, all cDNA underwent a first 18-cycle PCR with the universal primers M1SS and BC2_uni_R. The authors' pipeline ran thus. For normalization, 1 million high-quality reads, each with a distinct molecular identifier, were randomly selected from each sample. Reads sharing molecular identifiers were discarded rather than binned into consensus sequences. MiTCR, with a Q25 quality threshold and the strictest error-elimination algorithm, was used for CDR3 identification, clonotype clustering and error correction. A nonparametric unseen species model with Euler transformation was used to estimate a lower bound on total TCR beta diversity. TCRdb's own reprocessing of the public reads used fastp at Q25 and MiXCR and kept productive beta chains. Merged by CDR3 protein, the rows form single entries marked with the most common genes and DNA. The V and J calls and clone size are TCRdb's, not the authors'. This sample comprises around 1,000,000 distinct CDR3 sequences, around two fifths of them detected only once. Roughly 13% of the sample is held by the ten biggest clonotypes.

The chain is assembled from TRBV13 and TRBJ2-1, with the D gene not clear enough to name. The sequenced material came from blood. The source of this sequence is a young man in good health. The sequenced DNA: TGTGCCAGCAGCTTAGAAGTCAGCAATGAGCAGTTCTTC. This sequence encodes CASSLEVSNEQFF.